Listed below are T cell receptor beta chains from one sample, sequenced in a study of blood T cell repertoires in COVID-19. The table came from immunoSEQ multiplex PCR; TCRdb's copy has only in-frame clones and leaves some out. Of around 140,000 clones in the sample, over 75% were seen once. Material for sequencing was peripheral blood. Receptor source: a human donor in a cohort sampled during active COVID-19. CDR3s include the opening cysteine and the closing phenylalanine or tryptophan. The order of the fields is V gene, clone size, J gene, D gene, CDR3 DNA, CDR3 protein. A D gene is named only where the DNA matches it firmly. Size is stated for part of the rows, as once, few or many counts, or as a class when the clone is expanded.

V gene: TRBV3-1/TRBV3-2
clone size: few
J gene: TRBJ2-1
D gene: -
CDR3 DNA: TGTGCCAGCGTCTCACGGTACAATGAGCAGTTCTTC
CDR3 protein: CASVSRYNEQFF

V gene: TRBV30
clone size: -
J gene: TRBJ1-6
D gene: -
CDR3 DNA: TGTGCCTGGAGGCGGTCCCAGGGGCGATCACCCCTCCACTTT
CDR3 protein: CAWRRSQGRSPLHF

V gene: TRBV27
clone size: -
J gene: TRBJ2-3
D gene: TRBD2
CDR3 DNA: TGTGCCAGCAGTCCTCCGGGACTAGCGGGAGATACGCAGTATTTT
CDR3 protein: CASSPPGLAGDTQYF

V gene: TRBV7-3
clone size: -
J gene: TRBJ1-1
D gene: -
CDR3 DNA: TGTGCCAGCAGCTTAACGGCCGTCTCGAACACTGAAGCTTTCTTT
CDR3 protein: CASSLTAVSNTEAFF

V gene: TRBV11-2
clone size: -
J gene: TRBJ2-5
D gene: TRBD2
CDR3 DNA: TGTGCCAGCAGCCCCAGCGGGGGCCTTCAAGAGACCCAGTACTTC
CDR3 protein: CASSPSGGLQETQYF

V gene: TRBV5-1
clone size: -
J gene: TRBJ1-2
D gene: TRBD1
CDR3 DNA: TGCGCCAGCAGCTTACTCGGGACAGGAGTTAACTATGGCTACACCTTC
CDR3 protein: CASSLLGTGVNYGYTF

V gene: TRBV11-3
clone size: -
J gene: TRBJ2-7
D gene: -
CDR3 DNA: TGTGCCAGCAGCTTAGTTGCCAGCTCCTACGAGCAGTACTTC
CDR3 protein: CASSLVASSYEQYF

V gene: TRBV15
clone size: -
J gene: TRBJ2-1
D gene: -
CDR3 DNA: TGTGCCACCAGCAGAGAATGGGCAGGGGTGAATGAGCAGTTCTTC
CDR3 protein: CATSREWAGVNEQFF

V gene: TRBV6-2/TRBV6-3
clone size: -
J gene: TRBJ2-2
D gene: -
CDR3 DNA: TGTGCCAGCAGTTATTCAGGGATCCCGAACACCGGGGAGCTGTTTTTT
CDR3 protein: CASSYSGIPNTGELFF

V gene: TRBV9
clone size: once
J gene: TRBJ2-1
D gene: -
CDR3 DNA: TGTGCCAGCAGCCGGGGTGTAGGCAACTACAATGAGCAGTTCTTC
CDR3 protein: CASSRGVGNYNEQFF

V gene: TRBV5-1
clone size: once
J gene: TRBJ1-4
D gene: -
CDR3 DNA: TGCGCCAGCAGCCCCGGGACACCAAACGAAAAACTGTTTTTT
CDR3 protein: CASSPGTPNEKLFF

V gene: TRBV7-6
clone size: -
J gene: TRBJ2-6
D gene: -
CDR3 DNA: TGTGCCAGCAGCCTCTACAGTCTGGGGGCCAACGTCCTGACTTTC
CDR3 protein: CASSLYSLGANVLTF

V gene: TRBV28
clone size: -
J gene: TRBJ2-1
D gene: TRBD2
CDR3 DNA: TGTGCCAGCAGTGGGGGGGGAGGGGTCTACAATGAGCAGTTCTTC
CDR3 protein: CASSGGGGVYNEQFF

V gene: TRBV5-1
clone size: -
J gene: TRBJ1-3
D gene: -
CDR3 DNA: TGCGCCAGCAGCTTGGTGGGGCCGACCTCTGGAAACACCATATATTTT
CDR3 protein: CASSLVGPTSGNTIYF

V gene: TRBV4-3
clone size: -
J gene: TRBJ2-1
D gene: -
CDR3 DNA: TGCGCCAGCAGCCCAAATAGCGGTTCAAGCAATGAGCAGTTCTTC
CDR3 protein: CASSPNSGSSNEQFF